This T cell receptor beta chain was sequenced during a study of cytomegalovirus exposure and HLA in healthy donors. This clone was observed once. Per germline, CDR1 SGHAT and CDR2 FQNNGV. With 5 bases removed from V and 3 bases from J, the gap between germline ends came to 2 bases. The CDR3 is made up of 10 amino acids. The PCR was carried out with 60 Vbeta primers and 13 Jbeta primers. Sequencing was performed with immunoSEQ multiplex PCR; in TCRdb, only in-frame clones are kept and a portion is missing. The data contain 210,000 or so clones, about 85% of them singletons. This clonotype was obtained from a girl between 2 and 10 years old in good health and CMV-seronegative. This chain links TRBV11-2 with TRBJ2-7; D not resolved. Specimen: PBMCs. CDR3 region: CASSHYEQYF. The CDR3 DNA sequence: TGTGCCAGCAGCCACTACGAGCAGTACTTC.